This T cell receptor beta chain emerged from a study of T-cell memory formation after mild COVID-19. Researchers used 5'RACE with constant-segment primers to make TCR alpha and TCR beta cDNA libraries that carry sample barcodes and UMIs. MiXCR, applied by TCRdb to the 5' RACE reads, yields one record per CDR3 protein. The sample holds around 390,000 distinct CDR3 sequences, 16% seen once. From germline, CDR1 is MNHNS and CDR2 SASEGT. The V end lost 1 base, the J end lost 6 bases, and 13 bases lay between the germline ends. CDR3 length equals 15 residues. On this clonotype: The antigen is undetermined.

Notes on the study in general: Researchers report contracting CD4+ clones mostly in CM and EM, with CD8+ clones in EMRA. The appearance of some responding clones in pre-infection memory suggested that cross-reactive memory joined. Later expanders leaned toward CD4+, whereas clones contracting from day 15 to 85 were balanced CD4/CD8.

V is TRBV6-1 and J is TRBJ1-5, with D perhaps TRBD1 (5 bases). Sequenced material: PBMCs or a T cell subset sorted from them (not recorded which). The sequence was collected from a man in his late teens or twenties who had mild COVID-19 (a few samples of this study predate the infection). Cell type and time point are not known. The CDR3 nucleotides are TGTGCCAGCAGTGAAGGGAGGGGTGGAGGTCAGCCCCAGCATTTT. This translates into CASSEGRGGGQPQHF.